This T cell receptor (beta chain) was obtained from a study of blood T cell repertoires in COVID-19. In the study overall: Both acute and convalescent COVID-19 samples were obtained from the United States, Italy and Spain. PBMCs, B-cell-depleted T cells, or T cells provided the cDNA or gDNA that made up the material.

This CDR3 contains 14 residues. Trimming took 2 bases from V and 5 from J, leaving 11 bases between them. The germline V gene has CDR1 SGHDT and CDR2 YYEEEE. Source study methods: Reference gene primer amplification yielded estimated nucleated cell counts. TCRdb's table, derived via immunoSEQ multiplex PCR, lists solely in-frame clones and lacks some. The DNA gave D and trimming, while V, J and clone size come from that table. The sample records approximately 140,000 clones, almost 85% being singletons. The V and J genes are TRBV5-6 and TRBJ1-5; D is possibly TRBD1 (6 bases). What was sequenced was peripheral blood. The sequence was obtained from a man aged 55 to 69 with acute or convalescent COVID-19. The CDR3 DNA reads TGTGCCAGCAGCTTACAACAGGGAGATCAGCCCCAGCATTTT. Its protein product is CASSLQQGDQPQHF.